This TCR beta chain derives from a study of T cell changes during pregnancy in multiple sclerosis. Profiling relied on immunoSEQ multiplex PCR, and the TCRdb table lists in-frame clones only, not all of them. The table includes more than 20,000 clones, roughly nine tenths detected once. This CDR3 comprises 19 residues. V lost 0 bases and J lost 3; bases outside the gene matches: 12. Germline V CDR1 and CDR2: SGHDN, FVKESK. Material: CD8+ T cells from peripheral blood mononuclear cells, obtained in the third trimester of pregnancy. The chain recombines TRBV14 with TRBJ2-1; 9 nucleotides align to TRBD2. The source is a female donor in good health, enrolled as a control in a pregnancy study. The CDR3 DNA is TGTGCCAGCAGCCAAGATCGGTTATGGACTAGCGCATACTACAATGAGCAGTTCTTC. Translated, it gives CASSQDRLWTSAYYNEQFF.